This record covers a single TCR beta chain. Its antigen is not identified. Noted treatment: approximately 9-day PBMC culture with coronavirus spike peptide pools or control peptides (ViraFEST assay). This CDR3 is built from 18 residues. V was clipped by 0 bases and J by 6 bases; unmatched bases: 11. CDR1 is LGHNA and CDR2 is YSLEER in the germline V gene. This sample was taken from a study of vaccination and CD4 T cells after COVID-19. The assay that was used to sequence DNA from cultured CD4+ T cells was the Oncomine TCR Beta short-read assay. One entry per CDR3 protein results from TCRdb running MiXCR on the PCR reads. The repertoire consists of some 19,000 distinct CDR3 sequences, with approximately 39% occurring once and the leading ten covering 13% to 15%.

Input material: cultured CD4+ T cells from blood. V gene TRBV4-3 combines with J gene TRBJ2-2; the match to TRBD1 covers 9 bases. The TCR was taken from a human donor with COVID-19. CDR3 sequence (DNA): TGCGCCAGCAGCCAAGATCCTCCCGGGACAGGGAGGGCCGGGGAGCTGTTTTTT. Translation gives CASSQDPPGTGRAGELFF.